This TCR beta chain originates from a study of T cell changes during pregnancy in multiple sclerosis. Profiled with immunoSEQ multiplex PCR; TCRdb holds only in-frame clones, not every one. Of around 50,000 clones in the sample, around nine tenths were seen once. The material sequenced was peripheral blood from another person, used as feeder cells. The sequence came from a human donor whose cells served as feeder cells for cultures in a pregnancy study.

The CDR3 DNA follows: TGTGCCAGCAGCTTGTCCCCCGGGGACGCCTACGAGCAGTACTTC. It yields the protein CASSLSPGDAYEQYF. This chain connects TRBV5-8 to TRBJ2-7; either TRBD1 or TRBD2 may fit D (5 bases each). The CDR3 loop spans 15 amino acids. The germline V gene encodes CDR1 SGHTS and CDR2 YDEGEE. V dropped 1 base and J dropped 2 bases, with 13 bases sitting between them. Supplemented by reference TRBV5-8 and TRBJ2-7, the full variable domain reads EAGVTQSPTHLIKTRGQQATLRCSPISGHTSVYWYQQALGLGLQFLLWYDEGEERNRGNFPPRFSGRQFPNYSSELNVNALELEDSALYLCASSLSPGDAYEQYFGPGTRLTVT.